This T cell receptor beta chain stems from a study of blood T cell repertoires in COVID-19. Across the study: T cells, B-cell-depleted T cells, or PBMCs supplied cDNA or gDNA.

The protocol was immunoSEQ multiplex PCR, while the TCRdb copy is restricted to in-frame clones and leaves out a portion. Found here are more than 150,000 clones, 90% of them singletons; the top ten hold approximately 0.5%. There are 18 residues in the CDR3. CDR1 and CDR2 from the germline V gene are MGHRA and YSYEKL. Trimming took 4 bases from V and 5 from J; bases not matched to a gene: 14. Sample: peripheral blood. This chain uses TRBV4-1 with TRBJ2-2, with 9 bases fitting TRBD1. The sequence was collected from a man aged 50 to 60 with acute or convalescent COVID-19. This CDR3 is CASSLNTPGTGITGELFF. As DNA, the CDR3 is TGCGCCAGCAGCCTGAACACCCCCGGGACAGGGATAACCGGGGAGCTGTTTTTT.